One sample yielded the 32 T cell receptor beta chains listed below, sequenced in a study of radiation and T cells in renal cell carcinoma. Documented time point: blood 2 weeks post-SBRT. Treatment here: 15 Gy SBRT to primary tumor, nephrectomy 4 weeks later. Profiled with immunoSEQ multiplex PCR; TCRdb holds only in-frame clones, not every one. The profile covers roughly 130,000 clones, with 88% appearing a single time and approximately 5.8% taken by the ten largest. Sequenced here: blood, sampled from a patient whose treatment included radiotherapy and nephrectomy. These receptors were obtained from a woman in her seventies with renal cell carcinoma.

The rearrangement links TRBV5-6 to TRBJ1-2, with 10 positions matching TRBD1. Germline CDR1 reads SGHDT; CDR2 reads YYEEEE. This CDR3 has 16 amino acids. V shed 5 bases, J shed 0 bases, and the junction held 7 bases outside the gene matches. DNA for the CDR3: TGTGCCAGCAGTTCGGACAGGGGGTGCTCTAACTATGGCTACACCTTC. It encodes CASSSDRGCSNYGYTF.

The chain links TRBV6-5 to TRBJ2-7, with 8 bases lining up with TRBD1. This CDR3 region has 16 residues. The trim removed 2 bases at V and 7 bases at J, leaving 13 bases unmatched. Germline V lookup: CDR1 MNHEY, CDR2 SVGAGI. The CDR3 region is CASSYSSFGTGGEQYF. In DNA form, the CDR3 reads TGTGCCAGCAGTTACAGCTCATTTGGGACAGGAGGGGAGCAGTACTTC.

The rearrangement uses TRBV5-1 and TRBJ1-2; tentative D call: TRBD1 (5 bases). Germline lookup yields CDR1 SGHRS and CDR2 YFSETQ. The V end lost 4 bases, the J end lost 2 bases, and 15 bases lay between the germline ends. The CDR3 runs 15 residues. CDR3 nucleotides: TGCGCCAGCAGCCGTGGGACGGCCAGCAACTATGGCTACACCTTC. Protein sequence: CASSRGTASNYGYTF.

V gene TRBV5-8 combines with J gene TRBJ1-2; maybe TRBD1 (5 bases). CDR3 length: 13 residues. Trimming left V 1 base short and J 2 bases short, with 6 bases between. Germline assignment: CDR1 SGHTS and CDR2 YDEGEE. CDR3 coding DNA: TGTGCCAGCAGCTTGTGGGGGAACTATGGCTACACCTTC. Its protein product is CASSLWGNYGYTF.

The chain is built from TRBV13 and TRBJ1-2; 7 bases map to TRBD1. The CDR3 covers 15 residues. Germline CDR1 reads PRHDT; CDR2 reads FYEKMQ (reference sequence). Trimming removed 6 bases from V and 8 bases from J; junction bases left unmatched: 15. The CDR3 loop is CASRPAGGAGGGYTF. Written as DNA, the CDR3 is TGTGCCAGCAGGCCGGCTGGAGGGGCAGGGGGAGGCTACACCTTC.

The chain has TRBV27 and TRBJ1-2; TRBD1 might be the D (5 bases). Per germline, CDR1 MNHEY and CDR2 SMNVEV (reference sequence). This CDR3 spans 14 amino acids. V shed 4 bases and J shed 1 base, with 10 bases lying between them. The CDR3 loop reads CASSYSGSNYGYTF. The CDR3 DNA is TGTGCCAGCAGTTATTCAGGGAGTAACTATGGCTACACCTTC.

The chain has TRBV9 and TRBJ2-1; 9 nucleotides line up with TRBD1. This CDR3 comprises 13 residues. V lost 7 bases, J lost 7 bases, and 6 bases stayed unmatched. CDR1 SGDLS and CDR2 YYNGEE come from the germline V gene. Here the CDR3 DNA reads TGTGCCAGCGGGACAGGGTCCGTGAATGAGCAGTTCTTC. Its translation is CASGTGSVNEQFF.

The rearrangement joins TRBV7-9 to TRBJ1-2; 8 bases are a match to TRBD1. The V gene end was trimmed by 5 bases and the J gene end by 8 bases; junction bases not matched to a gene: 10. Germline CDR1 reads SEHNR; CDR2 reads FQNEAQ (reference sequence). The length of the CDR3 is 14 residues. The CDR3 here is CASSPQDRERGYTF. CDR3 in DNA: TGTGCCAGCAGCCCCCAGGACAGGGAGCGCGGCTACACCTTC. The full variable domain, completed using reference TRBV7-9 and TRBJ1-2, is DTGVSQNPRHKITKRGQNVTFRCDPISEHNRLYWYRQTLGQGPEFLTYFQNEAQLEKSRLLSDRFSAERPKGSFSTLEIQRTEQGDSAMYLCASSPQDRERGYTFGSGTRLTVV.

This clone was seen just once. V gene TRBV6-1 combines with J gene TRBJ1-5; D is ambiguous. V was trimmed by 3 bases and J by 5 bases, leaving 5 bases between them. The CDR3 sequence is 12 residues long. Germline V gene lookup returns CDR1 MNHNS and CDR2 SASEGT. CDR3 sequence: CASSELYQPQHF. The DNA of the CDR3 is TGTGCCAGCAGTGAGCTATATCAGCCCCAGCATTTT.

This chain links TRBV9 with TRBJ1-5; D is ambiguous. V gave up 4 bases and J gave up 1 base, with 9 bases separating them. This CDR3 is 14 amino acids long. Germline loops: CDR1 SGDLS, CDR2 YYNGEE. The CDR3 nucleotides are TGTGCCAGCAGCCCCGGGGTGAGCAATCAGCCCCAGCATTTT. Residues: CASSPGVSNQPQHF.

The CDR3 loop reads CASRRTGFYEQYF. CDR3 nucleotides: TGTGCCAGCAGAAGGACAGGATTCTACGAGCAGTACTTC. The rearrangement uses TRBV6-5 and TRBJ2-7, with 7 positions matching TRBD1. V lost 6 bases and J lost 3; bases outside the gene matches: 5. The CDR3 covers 13 residues. In germline, CDR1 is MNHEY, CDR2 SVGAGI.

The V call is TRBV5-8, the J call TRBJ1-5; D might be TRBD1 (5 bases). This CDR3 has 16 residues. The V and J ends lost 2 bases and 1 base respectively, with 13 bases between them. Per the germline V gene, CDR1 is SGHTS and CDR2 is YDEGEE. CDR3 bases: TGTGCCAGCAGCTTCCCCGGGACGGGGAGCAATCAGCCCCAGCATTTT. This translates into CASSFPGTGSNQPQHF.

The chain joins TRBV9 to TRBJ2-3; 9 bases align to TRBD2. Germline trimming cut 4 bases from V and 5 bases from J; bases unmatched to any gene: 14. The CDR3 has 17 residues. Germline CDR1 reads SGDLS; CDR2 reads YYNGEE. CDR3 in DNA: TGTGCCAGCAGCCCCCACCTGCGGGGGGGAGGGAGAGATACGCAGTATTTT. It specifies CASSPHLRGGGRDTQYF. The whole variable domain, remainder taken from reference TRBV9 and TRBJ2-3, is DSGVTQTPKHLITATGQRVTLRCSPRSGDLSVYWYQQSLDQGLQFLIQYYNGEERAKGNILERFSAQQFPDLHSELNLSSLELGDSALYFCASSPHLRGGGRDTQYFGPGTRLTVL.

This rearrangement joins TRBV5-6 to TRBJ2-1; no reliable D call. This CDR3 is 12 amino acids long. Germline CDR1 reads SGHDT; CDR2 reads YYEEEE. With 7 bases removed from V and 8 bases from J, the gap between germline ends came to 13 bases. The chain's CDR3 is CASALATHEQFF. In nucleotides, the CDR3 is TGTGCCAGCGCCTTGGCAACCCATGAGCAGTTCTTC.

In its sample, this clone was seen a few times. The genes are TRBV9 and TRBJ1-1, with D possibly being TRBD1 (5 bases). CDR3 size: 13 residues. Per the germline V gene, CDR1 is SGDLS and CDR2 is YYNGEE. V lost 0 bases and J 10 bases, leaving 13 bases between the germline ends. For the CDR3, the DNA is TGTGCCAGCAGCGTAGCAACAGGAAAGGGAGCTTTCTTT. Encoded protein: CASSVATGKGAFF.

The chain joins TRBV27 to TRBJ2-3; 10 bases align to TRBD2. Germline-derived CDR1 and CDR2 are MNHEY and SMNVEV (reference sequence). The CDR3 runs 15 residues. The trim removed 8 bases at V and 2 bases at J, leaving 7 bases unmatched. CDR3 nucleotides: TGTGCCAGCCACCAGCGGGGGGGCCCCACAGATACGCAGTATTTT. Translating gives CASHQRGGPTDTQYF.

The sample holds a few counts of this clone. The rearrangement links TRBV7-9 to TRBJ1-4, with TRBD1 matching 8 bases. Germline loops: CDR1 SEHNR, CDR2 FQNEAQ (reference sequence). J lost 7 bases, V lost 5 bases, and 9 bases had no gene match. The CDR3 is 15 residues long. CDR3 nucleotide sequence: TGTGCCAGCAGCGTTGACAGGGGTTTGCGTGAAAAACTGTTTTTT. Protein sequence: CASSVDRGLREKLFF.

The chain links TRBV4-1 to TRBJ2-5; 12 positions agree with TRBD1. V dropped 3 bases and J dropped 5; count of bases not matched to a gene: 7. Germline CDR1 reads MGHRA; CDR2 reads YSYEKL. CDR3 length: 16 residues. The CDR3 protein is CASSQYVGTGGETQYF. The DNA of the CDR3 is TGCGCCAGCAGCCAGTATGTCGGGACAGGGGGCGAGACCCAGTACTTC.

The rearrangement joins TRBV7-9 to TRBJ1-1; no firm D call. The CDR3 is 13 residues long. Germline CDR1 and CDR2: SEHNR and FQNEAQ (reference sequence). The V gene lost 10 bases and the J gene lost 4 bases, with 16 bases spanning the gap. Written as DNA, the CDR3 is TGTGCCACTAGGGAGGGTTTGGGCACTGAAGCTTTCTTT. Translating gives CATREGLGTEAFF.

V is TRBV5-1 and J is TRBJ2-3, with 11 positions matching TRBD1. CDR3 size: 15 residues. Trimming at V came to 4 bases and at J to 4 bases, leaving 5 bases not matched to a gene. Germline V gene lookup returns CDR1 SGHRS and CDR2 YFSETQ. The CDR3 here is CASSPPGQGADTQYF. CDR3 DNA: TGCGCCAGCAGCCCCCCGGGACAGGGGGCAGATACGCAGTATTTT.

This rearrangement joins TRBV14 to TRBJ2-3; D gene unclear. Germline loops: CDR1 SGHDN, CDR2 FVKESK. Deletions cut 1 base from V and 1 base from J, with 3 bases between. This CDR3 has 13 amino acids. CDR3 coding DNA: TGTGCCAGCAGCCAAGTCCGCACAGATACGCAGTATTTT. It translates to CASSQVRTDTQYF.

This clone has only one observation. J is TRBJ2-1 and V is TRBV4-2, with 7 bases matching TRBD2. J was trimmed by 7 bases and V by 1 base; bases with no gene match: 10. In germline, CDR1 is LGHNA, CDR2 YNFKEQ. This CDR3 comprises 16 residues. CDR3 protein: CASSQVGGGGSNEQFF. The DNA of the CDR3 is TGTGCCAGCAGCCAAGTTGGCGGGGGAGGGTCGAATGAGCAGTTCTTC.

This clone has a single count. This chain connects TRBV5-1 to TRBJ2-3, with 12 positions matching TRBD2. Trimming took 3 bases from V and 2 from J; bases not matched to a gene: 4. CDR1 SGHRS and CDR2 YFSETQ come from the germline V gene. The CDR3 is made up of 16 amino acids. CDR3 region: CASSSRTSGVTDTQYF. In DNA form, the CDR3 reads TGCGCCAGCAGCTCTCGGACTAGCGGGGTCACAGATACGCAGTATTTT.

The rearrangement links TRBV15 to TRBJ1-5, with D possibly TRBD1 on 5 matching bases. V lost 0 bases to trimming and J lost 7 bases, with 10 bases between them. The length of the CDR3 is 14 residues. CDR1 and CDR2 (germline): LNHNV, YYDKDF (reference sequence). The CDR3 nucleotides read TGTGCCACCAGCAGAGATAAGCCAGGGCAGCCCCAGCATTTT. This sequence encodes CATSRDKPGQPQHF.

This chain uses TRBV7-8 with TRBJ2-3; D is uncertain. This CDR3 is built from 13 residues. V lost 4 bases to trimming and J lost 0 bases, with 5 bases between them. CDR1 is SGHVS, CDR2 FQNEAQ, per germline. The CDR3 reads CASSSGSTDTQYF. CDR3 coding DNA: TGTGCCAGCAGCTCCGGAAGCACAGATACGCAGTATTTT.

J is TRBJ1-1 and V is TRBV5-4, with D unclear. The CDR3 totals 13 residues. V shed 4 bases and J shed 5 bases, with 12 bases lying between them. From germline, CDR1 is SGHNT and CDR2 YYREEE (reference sequence). As DNA, the CDR3 is TGTGCCAGCAGCCCCTATAGGGAGACTGAAGCTTTCTTT. Amino acid sequence: CASSPYRETEAFF.

The chain has TRBV20-1 and TRBJ2-5; D remains unclear. The V and J ends lost 3 bases and 3 bases respectively, with 5 bases between them. CDR3 length equals 11 residues. Germline values: CDR1 DFQATT, CDR2 SNEGSKA (reference sequence). The CDR3 bases are TGCAGTGCTAGCGGAGAAGAGACCCAGTACTTC. This encodes CSASGEETQYF.

J is TRBJ1-6 and V is TRBV9; D ambiguous. V lost 5 bases, J lost 0 bases, and 12 bases lay in between. This CDR3 has 16 residues. Germline loops: CDR1 SGDLS, CDR2 YYNGEE. CDR3 in DNA: TGTGCCAGCAGTCTGGGTCAAAGCTCCTATAATTCACCCCTCCACTTT. Protein sequence: CASSLGQSSYNSPLHF.

Remarks on this clone: At the DNA level, this CDR3 is encoded by other sequences in the same sample as well. This sequence joins TRBV19 and TRBJ1-5; 7 nucleotides match TRBD1. Trimming removed 1 base from V and 2 bases from J; junction bases left unmatched: 2. The germline CDR1 and CDR2 sequences are LNHDA and SQIVND (reference sequence). This CDR3 is built from 15 residues. The CDR3 region is CASSIGQGGNQPQHF. The CDR3 nucleotides are TGTGCCAGTAGTATAGGACAGGGAGGCAATCAGCCCCAGCATTTT.

CDR3: CASSNAGYNSPLHF. In DNA form, the CDR3 reads TGTGCCAGTAGTAACGCAGGCTATAATTCACCCCTCCACTTT. The chain recombines TRBV19 with TRBJ1-6; D not resolved. Germline V gene sequence: CDR1 LNHDA, CDR2 SQIVND (reference sequence). V gave up 4 bases and J gave up 3 bases, with 7 bases separating them. This CDR3 has 14 amino acids.

This clone appeared a few times. The V gene is TRBV27, the J gene TRBJ1-5; D unresolved. Germline V gene sequence: CDR1 MNHEY, CDR2 SMNVEV (reference sequence). V lost 3 bases and J lost 6, with 6 bases in between. This CDR3 region has 12 residues. The CDR3 is CASSLIGQPQHF. The DNA for the CDR3 is TGTGCCAGCAGTTTGATAGGTCAGCCCCAGCATTTT.

CDR3 protein: CASSFYRSQANGYTF. The CDR3 DNA reads as TGTGCCAGCAGCTTTTATCGATCGCAGGCTAATGGCTACACCTTC. The genes are TRBV5-6 and TRBJ1-2; no clear D. In germline, CDR1 is SGHDT, CDR2 YYEEEE. The CDR3 has 15 amino acids. Trimming shortened V by 2 bases and J by 6 bases, and 17 bases separated the two germline ends.